This T cell receptor beta chain is drawn from a study of blood T cell repertoires in COVID-19. Study-wide context: Nucleic acid was either cDNA or gDNA, and it came from T cells, B-cell-depleted T cells, or PBMCs.

Study members were between 18 and 89 years old and lived in approximately 25 US regions. Symptom resolution, clearance, or two negative PCRs marked the recovered donors of Cohort 3. Repertoires were generated with immunoSEQ multiplex PCR, while TCRdb's copy carries only in-frame clones and drops some. The sample yields 500,000 or so clones, roughly 90% seen once. Comment on this clone: Other DNA variants within this sample encode the same CDR3.

The source material was PBMCs or T cells enriched from blood (not recorded which). This sequence was found in a woman between 18 and 29 years old who had recovered from COVID-19.

CDR3 loop: CASSSGTAYGYTF. DNA for the CDR3: TGTGCCAGCAGTTCCGGGACAGCCTATGGCTACACCTTC. The V call is TRBV28, the J call TRBJ1-2; TRBD1 agrees at 7 bases. The germline V gene encodes CDR1 MDHEN and CDR2 SYDVKM. The J segment lost 4 bases and the V segment lost 4 bases, leaving 3 bases of the junction unmatched. CDR3 length: 13 residues.